This T cell receptor beta chain was recovered during a study of OX40 agonist ivuxolimab in advanced cancers. At the level of the study: Ivuxolimab is an agonistic anti-OX40 (CD134) antibody, and patients were treated with it. Earlier anti-PD-1, anti-PD-L1 or anti-CTLA-4 therapy was permitted; over 35% had received some. Study results and caveats: Clonal expansion from baseline to week 6 occurred in both CD4+ and CD8+ T cells.

The CDR3 contains 15 residues. After removal of 3 bases from V and 3 bases from J, the junction contained 8 bases not matched to a gene. The germline V gene has CDR1 SGHNT and CDR2 YYREEE (reference sequence). The data were produced by immunoSEQ multiplex PCR, yet TCRdb's version contains in-frame clones alone and is incomplete. Counted here are about 20,000 clones, approximately 81% occurring once; the ten biggest clones make up under 45%. Note on this clone: Antigen: not known.

No patient had autoimmune disease or received systemic immunosuppression. The clonotype originates from an adult with an advanced solid tumor such as melanoma, head and neck, liver or kidney cancer. This chain connects TRBV5-4 to TRBJ1-1; TRBD1 matches at 7 bases. The source was CD4+ or CD8+ T cells sorted from blood, collected in a trial of the OX40 agonist ivuxolimab. The CDR3 loop is CASSWEQGQYTEAFF. CDR3 bases: TGTGCCAGCAGCTGGGAACAGGGGCAGTACACTGAAGCTTTCTTT.